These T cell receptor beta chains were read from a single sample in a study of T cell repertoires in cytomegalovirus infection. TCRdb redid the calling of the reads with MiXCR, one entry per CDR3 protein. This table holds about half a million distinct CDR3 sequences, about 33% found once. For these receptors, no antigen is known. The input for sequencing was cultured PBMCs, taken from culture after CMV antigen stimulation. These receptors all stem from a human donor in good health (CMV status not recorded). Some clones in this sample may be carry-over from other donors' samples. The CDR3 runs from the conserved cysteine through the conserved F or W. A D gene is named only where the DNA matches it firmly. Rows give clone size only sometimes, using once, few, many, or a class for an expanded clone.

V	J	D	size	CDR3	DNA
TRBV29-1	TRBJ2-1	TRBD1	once	CSVWVGGQVIF	TGCAGCGTTTGGGTGGGGGGACAGGTTATCTTC
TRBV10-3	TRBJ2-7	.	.	CAISRELDEQYF	TGTGCCATCAGCAGGGAGCTCGACGAGCAGTACTTC
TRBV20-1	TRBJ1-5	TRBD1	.	CSAGRTGWGHQPQHF	TGCAGTGCTGGACGGACAGGGTGGGGGCATCAGCCCCAGCATTTT
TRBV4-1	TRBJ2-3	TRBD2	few	CASSQVIAGSTDTQYF	TGCGCCAGCAGCCAAGTGATAGCGGGGAGCACAGATACGCAGTATTTT
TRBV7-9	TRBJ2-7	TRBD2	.	CASSPGRDNYEQYF	TGTGCCAGCAGTCCCGGGAGGGACAACTACGAGCAGTACTTC
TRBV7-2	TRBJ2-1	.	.	CASSLDGPGQFF	TGTGCCAGCAGCTTAGATGGTCCAGGGCAGTTCTTC
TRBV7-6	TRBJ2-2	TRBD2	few	CASSLQAGAPTGELFF	TGTGCCAGCAGCTTACAAGCGGGAGCGCCCACCGGGGAGCTGTTTTTT
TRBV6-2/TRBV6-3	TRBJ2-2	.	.	CASSPQRQALNPRGELFF	TGTGCCAGCAGTCCCCAGAGGCAGGCCCTGAACCCCAGGGGGGAGCTGTTTTTT
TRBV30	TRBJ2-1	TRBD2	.	CAWSFGTSGMKQFF	TGTGCCTGGAGTTTTGGGACTAGCGGGATGAAGCAGTTCTTC
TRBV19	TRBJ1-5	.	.	CASNAGIIKEMVQPQHF	TGTGCCAGTAATGCGGGGATTATAAAGGAAATGGTTCAGCCCCAGCATTTT
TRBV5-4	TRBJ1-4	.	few	CASSLGYRAEKLFF	TGTGCCAGCAGCCTTGGGTACAGGGCTGAAAAACTGTTTTTT
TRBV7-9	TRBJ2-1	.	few	CASSPLGAFGGYNEQFF	TGTGCCAGCAGCCCCCTTGGAGCTTTTGGGGGGTACAATGAGCAGTTCTTC
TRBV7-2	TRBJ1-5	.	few	CASSFTLASNQPQHF	TGTGCCAGCAGCTTCACTCTTGCCAGCAATCAGCCCCAGCATTTT
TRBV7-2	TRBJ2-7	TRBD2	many	CASSRPGLAEYEQYF	TGTGCCAGCAGCCGACCGGGACTAGCAGAGTACGAGCAGTACTTC
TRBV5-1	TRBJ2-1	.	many	CASNGGTVKYNEQFF	TGCGCCAGCAATGGGGGGACAGTAAAATACAATGAGCAGTTCTTC
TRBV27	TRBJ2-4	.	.	CASRGSKNIQYF	TGTGCCAGCCGAGGCAGCAAAAACATTCAGTACTTC